This is a list of T cell receptor beta chains from one sample in a study of human T cells and chemical hapten exposure. TCRdb re-derived calls from the RACE reads in MiXCR, one entry per CDR3 protein. The sample yields over 300,000 distinct CDR3 sequences, roughly 5% seen once. Sequencing was performed on whole blood, taken in connection with sensitization to the hapten diphenylcyclopropenone (DPC). Every receptor here comes from a woman aged 45-59 years with alopecia areata. Some clones in this sample may be carry-over from other donors' samples. The CDR3 runs from the conserved cysteine through the conserved F or W. Each record gives: D gene, J gene, V gene, CDR3 length, clone size, CDR3 DNA, CDR3 protein. The D gene is left open where the match is weak. The listing skips clone size in some rows; elsewhere it reads once, few, many or a size class.

TRBD1 | TRBJ2-5 | TRBV20-1 | 15 | NA | TGCAGTGCTACTAGACAGGGACAATTTCAAGAGACCCAGTACTTC | CSATRQGQFQETQYF
TRBD2 | TRBJ2-1 | TRBV20-1 | 15 | many | TGCAGTGCCTCCCCAGCGGGAGGCTCCTACAATGAGCAGTTCTTC | CSASPAGGSYNEQFF
NA | TRBJ2-3 | TRBV9 | 13 | many | TGTGCCAGCAGCCCCATCATGACAGATACGCAGTATTTT | CASSPIMTDTQYF
NA | TRBJ2-1 | TRBV6-1 | 17 | many | TGTGCCAGCAGTGTTTTCGCTGGGGGTCTCGGTTACAATGAGCAGTTCTTC | CASSVFAGGLGYNEQFF
NA | TRBJ2-1 | TRBV2 | 16 | NA | TGTGCCAGCAGTGACCCCCTTAGAAGCTCCTACAATGAGCAGTTCTTC | CASSDPLRSSYNEQFF
TRBD2 | TRBJ2-3 | TRBV5-1 | 18 | few | TGCGCCAGCAGAGATCCGGGACTAGCGGGAGGGCCTGGAGATACGCAGTATTTT | CASRDPGLAGGPGDTQYF
NA | TRBJ1-1 | TRBV3-1 | 14 | NA | TGTGCCAGCAGCCAAAACAGGGTAAACACTGAAGCTTTCTTT | CASSQNRVNTEAFF
TRBD2 | TRBJ2-1 | TRBV10-3 | 14 | many | TGTGCCACCGTAGCGGGAGCTTCGTACAATGAGCAGTTCTTC | CATVAGASYNEQFF
NA | TRBJ2-1 | TRBV6-5 | 15 | many | TGTGCCAGCAGTTACGGGAGTAGCGGAGGAGATGAGCAGTTCTTC | CASSYGSSGGDEQFF
NA | TRBJ2-7 | TRBV7-2 | 13 | few | TGTGCCAGCAGCCCCCCGGCTATCCCCGAGCAGTACTTC | CASSPPAIPEQYF
NA | TRBJ1-1 | TRBV14 | 13 | many | TGTGCCAGCAGCCAAGATCTCCCGGATGAAGCTTTCTTT | CASSQDLPDEAFF
TRBD1 | TRBJ2-7 | TRBV5-1 | 14 | many | TGCGCCAGCAGCCTCCGGGACAGGGTAAACGAGCAGTACTTC | CASSLRDRVNEQYF
NA | TRBJ2-1 | TRBV28 | 13 | NA | TGTGCCAGCCTGAACGGGAACTACAATGAGCAGTTCTTC | CASLNGNYNEQFF
TRBD1 | TRBJ1-2 | TRBV6-1 | 16 | NA | TGTGCCAGCAGTGAGAAGTCGACAGGGGGCTCCTATGGCTACACCTTC | CASSEKSTGGSYGYTF
NA | TRBJ1-1 | TRBV12-3/TRBV12-4 | 14 | many | TGTGCCAGCAGCCTCCCCGTGGGGTACACTGAAGCTTTCTTT | CASSLPVGYTEAFF
TRBD1 | TRBJ1-5 | TRBV28 | 16 | many | TGTGCCAGCAGCCCTGGGACAGGGTCAGACAATCAGCCCCAGCATTTT | CASSPGTGSDNQPQHF
NA | TRBJ1-1 | TRBV7-8 | 14 | many | TGTGCCAGCAGCTTAGTAACCGGGACAAGTGAAGCTTTCTTT | CASSLVTGTSEAFF
TRBD1 | TRBJ2-3 | TRBV10-3 | 14 | many | TGTGCCATCACCAGGGGGAACGAAGCAGATACGCAGTATTTT | CAITRGNEADTQYF
TRBD1 | TRBJ1-5 | TRBV12-3/TRBV12-4 | 15 | many | TGTGCCAGCAGCCAACCGGGACAGGGGAAACAGCCCCAGCATTTT | CASSQPGQGKQPQHF
TRBD2 | TRBJ2-1 | TRBV6-5 | 13 | NA | TGTGCCAGCAGTTACGGGGTACTAGCGGGAGAATTCTTC | CASSYGVLAGEFF
TRBD2 | TRBJ2-2 | TRBV5-3 | 17 | many | TGTGCCAGAAAGGGTAGCGGGAGAGTTCGAAACACCGGGGAGCTGTTTTTT | CARKGSGRVRNTGELFF
NA | TRBJ1-2 | TRBV6-6 | 16 | NA | TGTGCCAGCAGTTACTCCTCCGGACAGATCAAGGCTGGCTACACCTTC | CASSYSSGQIKAGYTF
NA | TRBJ2-2 | TRBV27 | 14 | NA | TGTGCCAGCACTTTACGGGGGAACACCGGGGAGCTGTTTTTT | CASTLRGNTGELFF
NA | TRBJ1-6 | TRBV3-1 | 14 | few | TGTGCCAGCAGCCAAGTAGGAGGGGAATCACCCCTCCACTTT | CASSQVGGESPLHF
TRBD2 | TRBJ2-1 | TRBV20-1 | 16 | NA | TGCAGTGCTAGAGATCCGACTAGCGGGGAAACCAATGAGCAGTTCTTC | CSARDPTSGETNEQFF
NA | TRBJ2-5 | TRBV3-1 | 12 | many | TGTGCCAGCAGCCAAGAGGGTCCCCTCAAATACTTC | CASSQEGPLKYF
TRBD1 | TRBJ2-7 | TRBV12-3/TRBV12-4 | 15 | many | TGTGCCAGCAGTTTAGTTTGGGACAGCCCCTACGAGCAGTACTTC | CASSLVWDSPYEQYF
NA | TRBJ2-2 | TRBV6-6 | 14 | many | TGTGCCAGCCTAGGAGAGGGGAGCACCGGGGAGCTGTTTTTT | CASLGEGSTGELFF
TRBD1 | TRBJ2-3 | TRBV20-1 | 13 | many | TGCAGTGCTAGCGACAGGGGCACAGATACGCAGTATTTT | CSASDRGTDTQYF
NA | TRBJ2-5 | TRBV2 | 13 | many | TGTGCCAGCAGCTCCAGTTACGAAGAGACCCAGTACTTC | CASSSSYEETQYF
NA | TRBJ2-3 | TRBV10-3 | 12 | many | TGTGCCATCAGTGCGGACACAGATACGCAGTATTTT | CAISADTDTQYF
NA | TRBJ1-4 | TRBV20-1 | 14 | NA | TGCAGTGCTAGGACAGATGCAACTAATGAAAAACTGTTTTTT | CSARTDATNEKLFF
NA | TRBJ1-2 | TRBV14 | 15 | NA | TGTGCCAGCAGCCAAGATTCCAGGAGTCTCTATGGCTACACCTTC | CASSQDSRSLYGYTF
NA | TRBJ1-1 | TRBV29-1 | 13 | many | TGCAGCGGTGGCGACAGCCGTAACACTGAAGCTTTCTTT | CSGGDSRNTEAFF
NA | TRBJ2-2 | TRBV29-1 | 15 | many | TGCAGCGTTTCCGGGGCTGTTGTGGGATCCGGGGAGCTGTTTTTT | CSVSGAVVGSGELFF
TRBD2 | TRBJ2-2 | TRBV9 | 18 | few | TGTGCCAGCAGCGTGCTTGCCGCGGGGGGATTGAACACCGGGGAGCTGTTTTTT | CASSVLAAGGLNTGELFF
NA | TRBJ1-3 | TRBV6-5 | 16 | many | TGTGCCAGCAGTCATCCCTCAGGGGATTCTGGAAACACCATATATTTT | CASSHPSGDSGNTIYF
NA | TRBJ2-3 | TRBV12-3/TRBV12-4 | 14 | many | TGTGCCAGCAGTGATCCGGGACAAGCAGATACGCAGTATTTT | CASSDPGQADTQYF
NA | TRBJ2-5 | TRBV5-1 | 14 | many | TGCGCCAGCAGCACTAACCCAGGGACGGAGACCCAGTACTTC | CASSTNPGTETQYF
NA | TRBJ1-6 | TRBV11-3 | 13 | many | TGTGCCAGCAGCTTAACTGGGGTTTCACCCCTCCACTTT | CASSLTGVSPLHF
NA | TRBJ2-3 | TRBV2 | 13 | NA | TGTGCCAGCAGTGATGTGGGCACAGATACGCAGTATTTT | CASSDVGTDTQYF
NA | TRBJ2-4 | TRBV20-1 | 14 | few | TGCAGTGCTAGAGATCAGGGTAGGGGGGGCATTCAGTACTTC | CSARDQGRGGIQYF
NA | TRBJ2-3 | TRBV2 | 13 | NA | TGTGCCAGCAGTGGAGGGGCATCAGATACGCAGTATTTT | CASSGGASDTQYF
NA | TRBJ2-3 | TRBV28 | 13 | many | TGTGCCAGCAGTTTATCAGAAACAGATACGCAGTATTTT | CASSLSETDTQYF
NA | TRBJ1-3 | TRBV4-3 | 15 | many | TGCGCCAGCAGCCTACAGCTTCTCTCTGGAAACACCATATATTTT | CASSLQLLSGNTIYF
TRBD1 | TRBJ2-7 | TRBV4-1 | 13 | many | TGCGCCAGCAGCCAGGACAGGGCTGGGGAAAAGTACTTC | CASSQDRAGEKYF
TRBD1 | TRBJ1-6 | TRBV2 | 15 | many | TGTGCCAGCAGTGCAACAGGGGAGCGGAATTCACCCCTCCACTTT | CASSATGERNSPLHF
NA | TRBJ2-1 | TRBV18 | 15 | many | TGTGCCAGCTCACCAATGGACGGGTCCTACAATGAGCAGTTCTTC | CASSPMDGSYNEQFF
NA | TRBJ2-7 | TRBV12-3/TRBV12-4 | 11 | many | TGTGCCAGCAGTCACGACTACGAGCAGTACTTC | CASSHDYEQYF
TRBD1 | TRBJ1-2 | TRBV5-1 | 14 | few | TGCGCCAGCAGCTTGGACGGGACAGGGTATGGCTACACCTTC | CASSLDGTGYGYTF
TRBD1 | TRBJ1-1 | TRBV12-3/TRBV12-4 | 15 | many | TGTGCCAGCACCGCAGGGGGCTGGTCTGAAACTGAAGCTTTCTTT | CASTAGGWSETEAFF